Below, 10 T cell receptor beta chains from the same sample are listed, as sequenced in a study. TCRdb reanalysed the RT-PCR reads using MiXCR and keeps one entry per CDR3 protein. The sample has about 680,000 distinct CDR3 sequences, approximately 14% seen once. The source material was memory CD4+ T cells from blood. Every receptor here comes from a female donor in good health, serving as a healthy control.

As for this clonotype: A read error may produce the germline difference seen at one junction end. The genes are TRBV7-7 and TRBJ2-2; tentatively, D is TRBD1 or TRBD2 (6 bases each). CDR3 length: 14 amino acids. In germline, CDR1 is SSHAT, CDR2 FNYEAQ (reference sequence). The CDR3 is CASTAGGRTGELFF. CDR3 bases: TGTGCTAGCACCGCCGGGGGCCGAACCGGGGAGCTGTTTTTT.

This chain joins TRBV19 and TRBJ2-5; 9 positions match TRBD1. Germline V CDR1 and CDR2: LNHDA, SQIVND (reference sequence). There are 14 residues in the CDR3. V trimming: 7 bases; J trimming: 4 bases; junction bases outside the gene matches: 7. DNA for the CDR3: TGTGCCAGTACCTCTCCGGGACAGGGAGAGACCCAGTACTTC. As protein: CASTSPGQGETQYF.

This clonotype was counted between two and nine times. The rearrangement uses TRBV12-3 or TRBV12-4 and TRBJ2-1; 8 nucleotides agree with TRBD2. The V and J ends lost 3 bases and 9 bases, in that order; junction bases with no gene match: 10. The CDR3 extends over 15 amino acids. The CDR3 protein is CASSFRTGGHSEQFF. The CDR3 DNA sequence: TGTGCCAGCAGTTTCAGGACGGGGGGGCATAGTGAGCAGTTCTTC.

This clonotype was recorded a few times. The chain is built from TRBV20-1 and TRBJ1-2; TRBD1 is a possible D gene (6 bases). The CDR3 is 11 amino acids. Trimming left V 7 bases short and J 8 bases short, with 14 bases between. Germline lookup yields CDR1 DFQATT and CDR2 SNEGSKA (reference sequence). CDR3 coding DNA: TGCAGTGGGGTGGGGGCGGACGGCTACACCTTC. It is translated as CSGVGADGYTF.

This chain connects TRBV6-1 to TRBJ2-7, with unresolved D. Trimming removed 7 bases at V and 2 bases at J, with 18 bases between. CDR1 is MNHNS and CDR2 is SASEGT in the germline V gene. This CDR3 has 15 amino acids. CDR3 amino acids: CASTDALSFTYEQYF. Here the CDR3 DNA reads TGTGCCAGCACCGACGCGCTCTCCTTCACCTACGAGCAGTACTTC.

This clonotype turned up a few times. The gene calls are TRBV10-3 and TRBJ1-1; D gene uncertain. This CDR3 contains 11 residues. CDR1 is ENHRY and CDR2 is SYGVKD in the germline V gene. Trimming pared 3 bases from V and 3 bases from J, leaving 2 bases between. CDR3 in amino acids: CAISDYTEAFF. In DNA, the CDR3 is TGTGCCATCAGTGATTACACTGAAGCTTTCTTT.

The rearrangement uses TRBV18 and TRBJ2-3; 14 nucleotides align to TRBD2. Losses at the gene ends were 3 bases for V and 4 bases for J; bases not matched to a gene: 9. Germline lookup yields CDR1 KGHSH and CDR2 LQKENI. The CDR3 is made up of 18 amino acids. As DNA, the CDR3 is TGTGCCAGCTCACCGAGGGGACTAGCGGGAGTGGGCGCAGATACGCAGTATTTT. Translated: CASSPRGLAGVGADTQYF.

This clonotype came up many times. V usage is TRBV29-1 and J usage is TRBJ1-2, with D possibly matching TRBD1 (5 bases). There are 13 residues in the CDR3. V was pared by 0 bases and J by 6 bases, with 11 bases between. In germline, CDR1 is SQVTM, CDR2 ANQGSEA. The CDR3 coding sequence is TGCAGCGTTGAAGATAAAGGGGCGAATGGCTACACCTTC. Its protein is CSVEDKGANGYTF.

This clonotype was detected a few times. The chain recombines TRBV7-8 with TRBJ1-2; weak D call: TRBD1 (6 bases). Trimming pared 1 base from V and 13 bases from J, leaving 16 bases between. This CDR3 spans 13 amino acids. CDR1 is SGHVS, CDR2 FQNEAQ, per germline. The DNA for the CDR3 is TGTGCCAGCAGCTTAGGATCCGGGGGCTTTATCACCTTC. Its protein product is CASSLGSGGFITF.

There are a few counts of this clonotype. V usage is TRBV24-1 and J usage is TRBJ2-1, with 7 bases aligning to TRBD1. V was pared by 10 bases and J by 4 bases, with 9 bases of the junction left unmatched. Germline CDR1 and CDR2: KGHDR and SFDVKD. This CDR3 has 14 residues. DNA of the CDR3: TGTGCCACTTCCCGACAGGGCCCATACAATGAGCAGTTCTTC. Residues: CATSRQGPYNEQFF.